This T cell receptor beta chain was recorded in a study of breast tumors, draining lymph nodes, adjacent tissues (dated by TCRdb to the mid-2010s). The study in broad terms: The study compared TCR beta repertoires across tumor, adjacent nontumor tissue and axillary lymph nodes from breast cancer patients. The study was designed to assess the relationships and possible T-cell exchange between tumor, surrounding tissue and draining lymph node repertoires in human breast cancer.

As concerns this clonotype: Its antigen is unknown. Within one base of it there is no much larger clone, and no base qualities were kept.

The investigation overall reported the following: Tumor and nontumor tissue repertoires were found to be significantly more similar in luminal-like than in basal-like breast cancer. The data were considered consistent with most tumor T cells being derived from the lymph node and subsequently expanding within tumor tissue. Rather than being directly demonstrated, the conclusion that tumor T cells originate in lymph nodes was presented as consistent with a hypothesis. Tumor T-cell repertoires showed less diversity than lymph node repertoires and more diversity than nontumor tissue repertoires, and tumor T-cell repertoires showed preferential V and J gene usage.

The sequencing machine was an Illumina HiSeq 2000. TCR beta chain libraries were generated through multiplex PCR amplification. The amplified TCR beta chain products were analyzed by high-throughput sequencing. The public reads were reanalyzed by TCRdb: fastp trimming at Q25, MiXCR alignment, in-frame beta chains only. Each record represents a unique CDR3 protein, reported with the most common genes and DNA among its rows. Counted in this sample were around 230,000 distinct CDR3 sequences; about 34% of them appeared once. 3.6% of the sample belongs to the ten largest clones. The trim is 5 bases for V and 3 bases for J, with a gap of 18 bases between the germline ends. Via the germline V gene, CDR1 is SNHLY and CDR2 FYNNEI. Measured from the cysteine to the phenylalanine, the CDR3 is 16 residues long. The entry retains the CDR3 DNA only, 48 bases that are in frame from base 1. The lymph node samples were taken from the axillary draining lymph nodes of breast cancer patients.

In this chain, TRBV2 is recombined with TRBJ2-3; the D gene is possibly TRBD2, with 7 bases matching. The sample taken for sequencing was axillary lymph node tissue. The receptor comes from a female donor with breast cancer. Some clones in this sample may be carry-over from other donors' samples. The nucleotides read TGTGCCAGCAGTAGAGAGGGGGGGGCCGGTACAGATACGCAGTATTTT. Its amino acids are CASSREGGAGTDTQYF.